This entry lists 18 T cell receptor beta chains sequenced from one sample in a study of blood T cell repertoires in COVID-19 (dated by TCRdb to the early 2020s). To prepare the library, the immunoSEQ multiplex PCR assay was applied. Not all clones reach the TCRdb copy of this immuneACCESS table, which keeps in-frame sequences only. Checked studies attribute under half of the gap to unresolved V genes and leave the rest unexplained. For this sample the table gives under 250,000 clones, of which around 81% were detected only once. The leading ten clones occupy roughly 2.3% of the sample. The sequencing input was peripheral blood. These receptors all stem from a woman in her sixties with acute or convalescent COVID-19.

The chain joins TRBV28 to TRBJ1-1, with a tentative D call TRBD1 (5 bases). Germline loops: CDR1 MDHEN, CDR2 SYDVKM. V was shortened by 6 bases and J by 11 bases, with 25 bases between the two germline ends. This CDR3 is built from 15 residues. The CDR3 here is CASSPPIGAVRSAFF. In DNA form, the CDR3 reads TGTGCCAGCAGCCCACCCATTGGGGCCGTGCGTAGTGCTTTCTTT.

The V call is TRBV5-6, the J call TRBJ1-2; D may be TRBD1 (6 bases). Trimming removed 0 bases at V and 4 bases at J, with 13 bases between. The germline V gene has CDR1 SGHDT and CDR2 YYEEEE. The CDR3 loop spans 15 amino acids. The CDR3, as DNA: TGTGCCAGCAGCTTGGATTTCAGGGGTAGCTATGGCTACACCTTC. This encodes CASSLDFRGSYGYTF.

J is TRBJ1-4 and V is TRBV18; no firm D call. In germline, CDR1 is KGHSH, CDR2 LQKENI. The CDR3 loop spans 12 amino acids. V was trimmed by 5 bases and J by 3 bases, leaving 4 bases between them. This CDR3 is CASSSSNEKLFF. The CDR3 nucleotides are TGTGCCAGCTCATCCTCTAATGAAAAACTGTTTTTT.

V gene TRBV6-4 combines with J gene TRBJ1-1; TRBD1 is a possible D gene (6 bases). The CDR3 consists of 16 residues. Germline V gene lookup returns CDR1 MRHNA and CDR2 SNTAGT. Trimming removed 4 bases at V and 3 bases at J, with 18 bases between. The CDR3 sequence: CASSALELDSHTEAFF. The CDR3 DNA reads TGTGCCAGCAGTGCTTTAGAGCTGGACAGTCACACTGAAGCTTTCTTT.

V usage is TRBV9 and J usage is TRBJ2-1; tentative D call: TRBD1 (5 bases). V lost 6 bases and J lost 4, with 14 bases in between. The germline CDR1 and CDR2 sequences are SGDLS and YYNGEE. The CDR3 is 14 residues long. In DNA form, the CDR3 reads TGTGCCAGCACCGTTTCGACAGAGTACAATGAGCAGTTCTTC. Translation gives CASTVSTEYNEQFF.

The chain has TRBV6-5 and TRBJ2-1; 10 bases map to TRBD2. Unmatched junction bases numbered 11, after V lost 5 bases and J lost 10 bases. CDR1 is MNHEY, CDR2 SVGAGI, per germline. The CDR3 is made up of 15 amino acids. CDR3: CASSSLAGGLGEQFF. In nucleotides, the CDR3 is TGTGCCAGCAGTAGCTTAGCGGGGGGCCTTGGAGAGCAGTTCTTC.

The CDR3 reads CATSRSGAGTGNSYEQYF. In DNA, the CDR3 is TGTGCCACCAGCAGATCGGGCGCCGGGACAGGGAACTCCTACGAGCAGTACTTC. This chain joins TRBV15 and TRBJ2-7, with 9 bases matching TRBD1. The germline V gene encodes CDR1 LNHNV and CDR2 YYDKDF (reference sequence). CDR3 length: 18 amino acids. The ends lost 2 bases at V and 0 bases at J; junction bases unmatched: 11.

This clone was recorded only once. This chain uses TRBV4-1 with TRBJ2-4; D is perhaps TRBD1 (5 bases). The CDR3 runs 14 residues. V dropped 0 bases and J dropped 7 bases, with 10 bases sitting between them. Germline V gene sequence: CDR1 MGHRA, CDR2 YSYEKL. CDR3 in amino acids: CASSQESPGNIQYF. DNA of the CDR3: TGCGCCAGCAGCCAAGAGTCTCCAGGGAACATTCAGTACTTC.

This CDR3 is CASSEVIRGLAATDTQYF. Written as DNA, the CDR3 is TGTGCCAGCAGTGAAGTTATCCGGGGACTAGCGGCCACAGATACGCAGTATTTT. This chain links TRBV6-1 with TRBJ2-3; TRBD2 matches at 11 bases. The CDR3 length is 18 residues. The J segment lost 2 bases and the V segment lost 1 base, leaving 8 bases of the junction unmatched. The V gene's germline CDR1 is MNHNS and CDR2 SASEGT.

This clone was picked up a small number of times. This chain links TRBV3-1 (or the pseudogene TRBV3-2) with TRBJ1-2; no definite D call. The V end lost 5 bases, the J end lost 7 bases, and 8 bases lay between the germline ends. The CDR3 length is 11 residues. Per germline, CDR1 LGHDT and CDR2 YNNKEL (reference sequence). CDR3 residues: CASSTQRGYTF. In DNA, the CDR3 is TGTGCCAGCAGCACCCAGCGTGGCTACACCTTC.

V and J are TRBV28 and TRBJ1-5; D uncertain. Germline V gives CDR1 MDHEN, CDR2 SYDVKM. V was shortened by 4 bases and J by 6 bases, with 4 bases between the two germline ends. CDR3 length: 11 amino acids. CDR3 sequence: CASSSGQPQHF. In DNA, the CDR3 is TGTGCCAGCAGTTCGGGTCAGCCCCAGCATTTT.

The chain combines TRBV7-2 with TRBJ1-3; D is ambiguous. The CDR3 consists of 15 residues. V was cut by 8 bases and J by 0 bases, with 14 bases left in between. Germline CDR1 reads SGHTA; CDR2 reads FQGNSA. The DNA of the CDR3 is TGTGCCAGCTCCGCCCGGGGAAACTCTGGAAACACCATATATTTT. Its translation is CASSARGNSGNTIYF.

The J gene is TRBJ1-2, the V gene TRBV28; D is perhaps TRBD1 (5 bases). The CDR3 runs 13 residues. The V end lost 5 bases, the J end lost 4 bases, and 11 bases lay between the germline ends. Germline V gene lookup returns CDR1 MDHEN and CDR2 SYDVKM. In DNA, the CDR3 is TGTGCCAGCAGTATCGACAGCTCCTATGGCTACACCTTC. The encoded protein is CASSIDSSYGYTF.

The chain carries TRBV27 and TRBJ2-2; the match to TRBD1 covers 10 bases. Germline V gene lookup returns CDR1 MNHEY and CDR2 SMNVEV (reference sequence). CDR3 length: 15 amino acids. Trimming at V came to 6 bases and at J to 6 bases, leaving 7 bases not matched to a gene. CDR3 nucleotide sequence: TGTGCCAGCAGAGAGACAGGGGGCTCGGCCGGGGAGCTGTTTTTT. Its protein is CASRETGGSAGELFF.

The V and J genes are TRBV5-1 and TRBJ1-1; D is unclear. V shed 3 bases and J shed 0 bases, with 9 bases lying between them. The CDR3 runs 14 residues. The germline gives CDR1 SGHRS, CDR2 YFSETQ. The CDR3 sequence is CASSWSTMNTEAFF. CDR3 bases: TGCGCCAGCAGCTGGAGTACCATGAACACTGAAGCTTTCTTT.

This chain joins TRBV19 and TRBJ1-4; D remains unclear. CDR1 is LNHDA, CDR2 SQIVND, per germline (reference sequence). The CDR3 contains 14 residues. The germline V and J ends were trimmed by 3 bases and 10 bases, with 15 bases remaining between them. The CDR3 DNA reads as TGTGCCAGTAGTATCAAAGGCGAGGCCGGAAAACTGTTTTTT. This encodes CASSIKGEAGKLFF.

This clone has only one observation. The gene calls are TRBV6-2 or TRBV6-3 and TRBJ2-3, with 7 bases that match TRBD2. Per germline, CDR1 MNHEY and CDR2 SVGEGT. The CDR3 has 16 residues. J lost 2 bases, V lost 0 bases, and 5 bases had no gene match. This chain's CDR3 is CASSYSVGGNTDTQYF. DNA of the CDR3: TGTGCCAGCAGTTACTCTGTCGGGGGGAACACAGATACGCAGTATTTT.

The J gene is TRBJ1-1, the V gene TRBV2; 7 bases are shared with TRBD1. Germline V gene lookup returns CDR1 SNHLY and CDR2 FYNNEI. Unmatched junction bases numbered 9, after V lost 5 bases and J lost 6 bases. The CDR3 covers 14 residues. The CDR3 DNA follows: TGTGCCAGCAGTTCCGTTACAGGGGTTCCTGAAGCTTTCTTT. Residues: CASSSVTGVPEAFF.